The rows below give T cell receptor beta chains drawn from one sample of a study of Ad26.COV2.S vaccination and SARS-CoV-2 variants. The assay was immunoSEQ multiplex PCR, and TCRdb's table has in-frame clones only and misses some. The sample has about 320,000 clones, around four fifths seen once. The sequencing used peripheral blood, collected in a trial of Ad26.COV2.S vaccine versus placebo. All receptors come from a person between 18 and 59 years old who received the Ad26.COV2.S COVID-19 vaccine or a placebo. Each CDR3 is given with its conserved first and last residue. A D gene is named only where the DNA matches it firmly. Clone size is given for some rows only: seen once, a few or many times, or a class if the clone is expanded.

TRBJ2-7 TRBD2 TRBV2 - CASSSGTSFLEQYF TGTGCCAGCAGCTCCGGGACTAGCTTCCTCGAGCAGTACTTC
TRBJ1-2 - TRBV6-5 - CASSPLGDYGYTF TGTGCCAGCAGCCCCCTCGGAGACTATGGCTACACCTTC
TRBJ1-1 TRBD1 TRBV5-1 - CASSFLTGANTEAFF TGCGCCAGCAGCTTTTTGACAGGGGCTAACACTGAAGCTTTCTTT
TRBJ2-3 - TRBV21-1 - CASSKALGTGGTDTQYF TGTGCCAGCAGCAAAGCGCTGGGGACAGGGGGCACAGATACGCAGTATTTT
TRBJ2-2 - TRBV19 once CASSIRRGQGVGELFF TGTGCCAGTAGTATAAGGAGAGGCCAGGGTGTCGGGGAGCTGTTTTTT
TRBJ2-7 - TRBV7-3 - CASSFGFGYEQYF TGTGCCAGCAGCTTCGGATTCGGCTACGAGCAGTACTTC
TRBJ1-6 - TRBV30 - CAWSVGQGNSPLHF TGTGCCTGGAGTGTGGGTCAGGGAAATTCACCCCTCCACTTT
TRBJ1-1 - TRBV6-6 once CASSYAGATEAFF TGTGCCAGCAGTTACGCAGGAGCCACTGAAGCTTTCTTT
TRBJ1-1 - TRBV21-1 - CASRIEGTGIVSGKAFF TGTGCCAGCAGGATTGAGGGGACAGGGATCGTATCGGGAAAAGCTTTCTTT
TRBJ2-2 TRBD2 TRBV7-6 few CASSPRQRGAGELFF TGTGCCAGCAGCCCCAGACAGCGGGGGGCCGGGGAGCTGTTTTTT
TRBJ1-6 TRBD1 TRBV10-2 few CASSVDRANSPLHF TGCGCCAGCAGCGTCGACAGGGCAAATTCACCCCTCCACTTT
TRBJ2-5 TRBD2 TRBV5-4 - CASSFGVRGGAGETQYF TGTGCCAGTAGCTTCGGGGTGCGCGGGGGGGCTGGAGAGACCCAGTACTTC
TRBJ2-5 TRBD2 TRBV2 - CASSALAGSQETQYF TGTGCCAGCAGTGCATTAGCGGGGTCCCAAGAGACCCAGTACTTC
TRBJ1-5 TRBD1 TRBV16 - CASSQGTGNQPQHF TGTGCCAGCAGCCAAGGGACAGGCAATCAGCCCCAGCATTTT
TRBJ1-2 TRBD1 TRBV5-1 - CASSWGTGGSGYTF TGCGCCAGCAGCTGGGGGACAGGGGGCTCTGGCTACACCTTC
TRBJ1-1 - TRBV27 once CASSLSLGELAEAFF TGTGCCAGCAGTTTATCGTTGGGGGAGTTAGCTGAAGCTTTCTTT
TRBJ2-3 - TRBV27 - CASSSLGGGPDTQYF TGTGCCAGCAGTTCCTTGGGGGGGGGCCCAGATACGCAGTATTTT
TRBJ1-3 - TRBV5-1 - CASSLVARGAGNTIYF TGCGCCAGCAGCTTGGTAGCCAGGGGAGCCGGAAACACCATATATTTT
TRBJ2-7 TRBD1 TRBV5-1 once CASSLGQGSSYEQYF TGCGCCAGCAGCTTGGGACAGGGGAGCTCCTACGAGCAGTACTTC
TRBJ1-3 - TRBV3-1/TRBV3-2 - CASSQIDSGNTIYF TGTGCCAGCAGCCAAATAGACTCTGGAAACACCATATATTTT
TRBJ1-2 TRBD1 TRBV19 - CASSQGAGTGSRYGYTF TGTGCCAGCAGTCAGGGAGCGGGGACAGGGAGTCGGTATGGCTACACCTTC
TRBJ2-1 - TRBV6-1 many CASSDPGLHLIDEQFF TGTGCCAGCAGTGATCCGGGACTTCACCTCATCGATGAGCAGTTCTTC